This TCR beta chain is drawn from a study of T cell repertoires in cytomegalovirus infection. About this clonotype itself: Its antigen is not known.

TCRdb recomputed calls from the reads with MiXCR, one row per CDR3 protein. The sample carries 300,000 to 400,000 distinct CDR3 sequences, about a sixth recorded once. There are 13 residues in the CDR3. V dropped 6 bases and J dropped 8 bases, with 16 bases sitting between them. Germline V gives CDR1 DFQATT, CDR2 SNEGSKA (reference sequence). Study conclusions and caveats: CMV-specific HLA-C-restricted TCR beta clonotypes dominated the ex vivo response.

This receptor was identified in a human donor in good health (CMV status not recorded). Some clones in this sample may be carry-over from other donors' samples. Sequencing input: PBMCs. V is TRBV20-1 and J is TRBJ1-4, with unresolved D. CDR3 in DNA: TGCAGTGCCGCGCCCGGGAGAGACGAAAAACTGTTTTTT. Protein product: CSAAPGRDEKLFF.